This TCR beta chain emerged from a study of T cell responses to AZD1222 COVID-19 vaccine. V was shortened by 4 bases and J by 0 bases, with 17 bases between the two germline ends. Germline loops: CDR1 SGHKS, CDR2 YYEKEE (reference sequence). The CDR3 contains 17 residues. Measured with immunoSEQ multiplex PCR; TCRdb has only the in-frame clones, and not every one. The sample contains 110,000 to 150,000 clones, roughly 91% of which appear only once. The receptor was derived from an adult who received the AZD1222 COVID-19 vaccine. The specimen was peripheral blood, collected 28 days after the second AZD1222 dose. The genes are TRBV5-5 and TRBJ1-5, with D tentatively TRBD1 (6 bases). The CDR3 DNA is TGTGCCAGCAGCGCGACCACAGGGAGCTATAGCAATCAGCCCCAGCATTTT. Its translation is CASSATTGSYSNQPQHF. The complete variable domain, with remaining parts taken from reference TRBV5-5 and TRBJ1-5, reads DAGVTQSPTHLIKTRGQQVTLRCSPISGHKSVSWYQQVLGQGPQFIFQYYEKEERGRGNFPDRFSARQFPNYSSELNVNALLLGDSALYLCASSATTGSYSNQPQHFGDGTRLSIL.